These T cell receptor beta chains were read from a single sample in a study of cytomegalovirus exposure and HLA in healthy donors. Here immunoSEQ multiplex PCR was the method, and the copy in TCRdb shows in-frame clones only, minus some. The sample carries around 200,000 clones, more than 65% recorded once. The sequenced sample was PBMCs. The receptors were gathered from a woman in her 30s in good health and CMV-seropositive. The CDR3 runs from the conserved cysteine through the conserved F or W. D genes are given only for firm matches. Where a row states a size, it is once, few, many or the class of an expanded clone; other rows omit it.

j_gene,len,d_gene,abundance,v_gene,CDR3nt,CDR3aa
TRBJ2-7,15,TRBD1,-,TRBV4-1,TGCGCCAGCAGCCAACCGGGACAGAAAACCTACGAGCAGTACTTC,CASSQPGQKTYEQYF
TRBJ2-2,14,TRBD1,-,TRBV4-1,TGCGCCAGCATGAGGACAGGGAGTACCGGGGAGCTGTTTTTT,CASMRTGSTGELFF
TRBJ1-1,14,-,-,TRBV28,TGTGCCAGCAGTTTAAGGGGTACATACACTGAAGCTTTCTTT,CASSLRGTYTEAFF
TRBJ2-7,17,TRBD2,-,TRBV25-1,TGTGCCAGCAGTGAAGATTTACTAGCGGGAGGGCGGTACGAGCAGTACTTC,CASSEDLLAGGRYEQYF
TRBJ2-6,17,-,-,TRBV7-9,TGTTCCAGCAGCTCACCACAGGCCCGCTCTGGGGCCAACGTCCTGACTTTC,CSSSSPQARSGANVLTF
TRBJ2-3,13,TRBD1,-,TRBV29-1,TGCAGCGTCGGGACAGGAAACACAGATACGCAGTATTTT,CSVGTGNTDTQYF
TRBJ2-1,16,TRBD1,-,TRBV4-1,TGCGCCAGCAGCTCAATTACAGGGGGCGGTGACAATGAGCAGTTCTTC,CASSSITGGGDNEQFF
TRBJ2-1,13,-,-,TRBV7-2,TGTGCCAGCAGCCGTTACTCCTACAATGAGCAGTTCTTC,CASSRYSYNEQFF
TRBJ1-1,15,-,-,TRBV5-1,TGCGCCAGCAGCTTGGGTATAGACAAGAACACTGAAGCTTTCTTT,CASSLGIDKNTEAFF
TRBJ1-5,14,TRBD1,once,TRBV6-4,TGTGCCAGCAGTGACGGAACAGGGGGTCAGCCCCAGCATTTT,CASSDGTGGQPQHF
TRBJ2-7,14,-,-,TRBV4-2,TGTGCCAGCAGCCAAGGACGCGGTTTATACGAGCAGTACTTC,CASSQGRGLYEQYF
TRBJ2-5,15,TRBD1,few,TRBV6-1,TGTGCCAGCAGAACCGGGACAGGGGCGGGGGAGACCCAGTACTTC,CASRTGTGAGETQYF
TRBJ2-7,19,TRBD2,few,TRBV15,TGTGCCACCAGCAGAGATAGCGGTAGCGGGAGACCATCCTCCTACGAGCAGTACTTC,CATSRDSGSGRPSSYEQYF
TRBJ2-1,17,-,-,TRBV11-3,TGTGCCAGCAGCTTAGGAAGCGGACGGGGACTCTACAATGAGCAGTTCTTC,CASSLGSGRGLYNEQFF
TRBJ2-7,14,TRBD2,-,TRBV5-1,TGCGCCAGCAGCCCACTAGCGGGAACAAACGAGCAGTACTTC,CASSPLAGTNEQYF
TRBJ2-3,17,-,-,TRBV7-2,TGTGCCAGCAGCTTTGGTCCAAGCGGATCTAGCACAGATACGCAGTATTTT,CASSFGPSGSSTDTQYF
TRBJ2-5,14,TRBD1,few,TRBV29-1,TGCAGCGTTCAAAGGGGACAGGGGGACGAGACCCAGTACTTC,CSVQRGQGDETQYF
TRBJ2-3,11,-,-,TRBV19,TGTGCCAGTAGGGTCGGAGATACGCAGTATTTT,CASRVGDTQYF
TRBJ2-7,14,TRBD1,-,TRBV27,TGTGCCAGCAGTTGGGCAGGGGGCCGGTACGAGCAGTACTTC,CASSWAGGRYEQYF
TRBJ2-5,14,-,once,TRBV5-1,TGCGCCAGCAGCACCGGACAGTACAAAGAGACCCAGTACTTC,CASSTGQYKETQYF
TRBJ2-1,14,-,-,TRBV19,TGTGCCAGTAGTGAACCCCGGAGGGCCAATGAGCAGTTCTTC,CASSEPRRANEQFF
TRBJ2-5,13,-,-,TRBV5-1,TGCGCCAGCAGCTCCGCAGGGGAAAAGACCCAGTACTTC,CASSSAGEKTQYF
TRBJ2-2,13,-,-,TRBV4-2,TGTGCCAGCAGCTCCCAGGGGACCGGGGAGCTGTTTTTT,CASSSQGTGELFF